These 3 T cell receptor beta chains share one sample of origin, sequenced in a study of CD8+ T cells in alopecia areata. cDNA serving as the sequencing template came from extracted, reverse transcribed RNA. The assay was immunoSEQ multiplex PCR, and TCRdb's table has in-frame clones only and misses some. Of some 96,000 clones in the sample, 60% to 75% were seen once. Treatment described: oral pan-JAK inhibitor, 5-10 mg twice daily. The sequencing here drew on CD8+ T cells sorted from blood, taken at week 4, from a patient treated with tofacitinib. The receptors originated from a human donor with alopecia areata.

J is TRBJ2-3 and V is TRBV5-6; D unresolved. CDR1 is SGHDT and CDR2 is YYEEEE in the germline V gene. This CDR3 spans 13 amino acids. Trimming pared 0 bases from V and 2 bases from J, leaving 4 bases between. Written as DNA, the CDR3 is TGTGCCAGCAGCTTGGCCTCCACAGATACGCAGTATTTT. It translates to CASSLASTDTQYF.

The chain is built from TRBV7-9 and TRBJ1-6; D gene unclear. Per the germline V gene, CDR1 is SEHNR and CDR2 is FQNEAQ (reference sequence). This CDR3 has 16 residues. Trimming shortened V by 6 bases and J by 0 bases, and 12 bases separated the two germline ends. In DNA form, the CDR3 reads TGTGCCAGCAGTCCCCAGTCGAGCTCCTATAATTCACCCCTCCACTTT. This codes for CASSPQSSSYNSPLHF.

This clone was counted a few times. V is TRBV2 and J is TRBJ2-4; D gene uncertain. Per the germline V gene, CDR1 is SNHLY and CDR2 is FYNNEI. The CDR3 is made up of 11 amino acids. Trimming cost V 10 bases and J 6 bases, with 10 bases left between them. The CDR3 nucleotides are TGTGCCACCTTCCAAGCAAACATTCAGTACTTC. It translates to CATFQANIQYF.